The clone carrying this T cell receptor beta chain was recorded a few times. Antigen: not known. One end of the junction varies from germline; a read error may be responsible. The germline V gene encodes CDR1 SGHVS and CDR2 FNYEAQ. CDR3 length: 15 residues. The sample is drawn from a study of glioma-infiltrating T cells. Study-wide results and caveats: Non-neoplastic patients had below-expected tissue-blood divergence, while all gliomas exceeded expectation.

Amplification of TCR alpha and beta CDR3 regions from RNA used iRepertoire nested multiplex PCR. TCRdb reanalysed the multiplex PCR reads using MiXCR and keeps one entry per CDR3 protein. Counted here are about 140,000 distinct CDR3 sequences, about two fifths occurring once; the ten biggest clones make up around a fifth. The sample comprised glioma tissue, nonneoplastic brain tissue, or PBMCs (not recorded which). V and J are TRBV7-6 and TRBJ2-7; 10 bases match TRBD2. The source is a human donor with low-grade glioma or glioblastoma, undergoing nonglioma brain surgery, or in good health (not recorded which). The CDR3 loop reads CARSTLAGASYEQYF. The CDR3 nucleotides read TGTGCCCGCAGCACCCTAGCGGGGGCCTCCTACGAGCAGTACTTC.